The 26 T cell receptor beta chains below were found in one sample sequenced in a study of T-cell memory formation after mild COVID-19. In TCRdb, the 5' RACE reads were re-called with MiXCR into one record per CDR3 protein. The table lists 450,000 or so distinct CDR3 sequences, around a quarter of them singletons. The sample taken for sequencing was PBMCs or a T cell subset sorted from them (not recorded which). These receptors were collected from an adult woman who had mild COVID-19 (a few samples of this study predate the infection). Cell type and time point are not known.

This clonotype has just a few counts. This chain joins TRBV24-1 and TRBJ2-1; D perhaps matches TRBD2 (6 bases). Trimming cost V 4 bases and J 9 bases, with 24 bases left between them. Looked up from germline, CDR1 is KGHDR and CDR2 is SFDVKD. The CDR3 is 17 amino acids. The CDR3 DNA reads TGTGCCACCAGTGACAGGCTTCACTCCGGGAGCCGGGGTGAGCAGTTCTTC. The encoded protein is CATSDRLHSGSRGEQFF.

The gene calls are TRBV9 and TRBJ2-7; the D is unclear. From germline, CDR1 is SGDLS and CDR2 YYNGEE. Trimming shortened V by 2 bases and J by 0 bases, and 9 bases separated the two germline ends. The CDR3 totals 14 residues. The CDR3 reads CASSVSSDSYEQYF. The CDR3 nucleotides read TGTGCCAGCAGCGTCTCCTCCGACTCCTACGAGCAGTACTTC. Full variable domain (rest looked up from reference TRBV9 and TRBJ2-7): DSGVTQTPKHLITATGQRVTLRCSPRSGDLSVYWYQQSLDQGLQFLIQYYNGEERAKGNILERFSAQQFPDLHSELNLSSLELGDSALYFCASSVSSDSYEQYFGPGTRLTVT.

This clonotype was counted only a few times. The rearrangement links TRBV7-6 to TRBJ2-1, with unresolved D. The CDR3 covers 14 residues. The germline V and J ends were trimmed by 1 base and 4 bases, with 8 bases remaining between them. Germline V gene lookup returns CDR1 SGHVS and CDR2 FNYEAQ. The CDR3 here is CASSLETRYNEQFF. The CDR3 nucleotides read TGTGCCAGCAGCTTAGAGACAAGGTACAATGAGCAGTTCTTC.

In this sample, this clonotype turned up a few times. The rearrangement uses TRBV7-2 and TRBJ2-5; TRBD2 matches at 7 bases. V was clipped by 1 base and J by 4 bases; unmatched bases: 9. The CDR3 has 16 residues. From germline, CDR1 is SGHTA and CDR2 FQGNSA. The CDR3 loop is CASSLEGSGTGETQYF. As DNA, the CDR3 is TGTGCCAGCAGCTTAGAAGGGAGCGGGACGGGAGAGACCCAGTACTTC.

The chain links TRBV6-5 to TRBJ2-3, with 10 positions matching TRBD2. Germline V gene sequence: CDR1 MNHEY, CDR2 SVGAGI. The CDR3 is made up of 17 amino acids. With V trimmed by 4 bases and J by 1 base, 8 bases remained unmatched. CDR3 in amino acids: CASSFLWTSGGTDTQYF. In DNA form, the CDR3 reads TGTGCCAGCAGTTTCCTTTGGACTAGCGGTGGCACAGATACGCAGTATTTT.

The sample holds a few counts of this clonotype. The rearrangement uses TRBV7-2 and TRBJ2-5, with D uncertain. The CDR3 length is 12 residues. Germline CDR1 reads SGHTA; CDR2 reads FQGNSA. V lost 4 bases, J lost 5 bases, and 8 bases lay in between. The CDR3 loop reads CASSSQRETQYF. The CDR3 bases are TGTGCCAGCAGCTCCCAACGGGAGACCCAGTACTTC. Full variable domain (missing parts from reference TRBV7-2 and TRBJ2-5): GAGVSQSPSNKVTEKGKDVELRCDPISGHTALYWYRQSLGQGLEFLIYFQGNSAPDKSGLPSDRFSAERTGGSVSTLTIQRTQQEDSAVYLCASSSQRETQYFGPGTRLLVL.

This clonotype came up a few times. V and J are TRBV24-1 and TRBJ2-7; maybe TRBD2 (6 bases). The CDR3 extends over 12 amino acids. Trimming removed 6 bases at V and 6 bases at J, with 11 bases between. The germline V gene encodes CDR1 KGHDR and CDR2 SFDVKD. CDR3 residues: CATSPSGVEQYF. CDR3 DNA: TGTGCCACCAGTCCCTCGGGGGTCGAGCAGTACTTC.

This clonotype came up a few times. This chain links TRBV4-3 with TRBJ2-1, with D maybe TRBD1 (6 bases). The CDR3 sequence is 15 residues long. V was cut by 4 bases and J by 8 bases, with 18 bases left in between. CDR1 LGHNA and CDR2 YSLEER come from the germline V gene. The CDR3, as DNA: TGCGCCAGCAGCCCGGCCAGGGGAAATAAGGATGAGCAGTTCTTC. This encodes CASSPARGNKDEQFF.

The chain joins TRBV6-5 to TRBJ2-3, with D uncertain. The germline V gene encodes CDR1 MNHEY and CDR2 SVGAGI. V was cut by 8 bases and J by 4 bases, with 16 bases left in between. The CDR3 extends over 14 amino acids. The CDR3 sequence is CASGLLERADTQYF. The CDR3 nucleotides read TGTGCCAGCGGCCTGTTAGAACGGGCAGATACGCAGTATTTT.

This rearrangement joins TRBV2 to TRBJ2-1, with 9 bases matching TRBD2. Trimming cost V 1 base and J 7 bases; bases outside gene matches: 8. Germline CDR1 SNHLY, CDR2 FYNNEI. The CDR3 length is 16 residues. The CDR3 loop is CASSEVLAGSWNEQFF. DNA of the CDR3: TGTGCCAGCAGTGAAGTCCTAGCGGGAAGTTGGAATGAGCAGTTCTTC.

This clonotype was detected only a few times. The V call is TRBV5-6, the J call TRBJ2-2; weak D call: TRBD1 (5 bases). Germline assignment: CDR1 SGHDT and CDR2 YYEEEE. V was cut by 5 bases and J by 5 bases, with 16 bases left in between. There are 15 residues in the CDR3. The CDR3 DNA follows: TGTGCCAGCAGAAAGAGCGTGGGGCGGACCGGGGAGCTGTTTTTT. Encoded protein: CASRKSVGRTGELFF. Drawing the rest from reference TRBV5-6 and TRBJ2-2, the complete variable domain is DAGVTQSPTHLIKTRGQQVTLRCSPKSGHDTVSWYQQALGQGPQFIFQYYEEEERQRGNFPDRFSGHQFPNYSSELNVNALLLGDSALYLCASRKSVGRTGELFFGEGSRLTVL.

The rearrangement uses TRBV6-5 and TRBJ2-3; D not certain. Between the trimmed V and J ends, which lost 3 bases and 2 bases, there was a span of 6 bases. Germline loops: CDR1 MNHEY, CDR2 SVGAGI. The CDR3 covers 13 residues. The CDR3 DNA is TGTGCCAGCAGTTATAGGGACACAGATACGCAGTATTTT. Residues: CASSYRDTDTQYF.

Only a few counts were recorded for this clonotype. V is TRBV7-2 and J is TRBJ2-3; D unclear. Per the germline V gene, CDR1 is SGHTA and CDR2 is FQGNSA. Trimming pared 5 bases from V and 3 bases from J, leaving 15 bases between. CDR3 length: 15 amino acids. This CDR3 reads CASSLNGVGTDTQYF. The CDR3 nucleotides read TGTGCCAGCAGCCTAAACGGAGTGGGAACAGATACGCAGTATTTT.

The table lists this clonotype with a few counts. The J gene is TRBJ2-7, the V gene TRBV18; 8 bases agree with TRBD1. The CDR3 runs to 18 residues. The ends lost 0 bases at V and 2 bases at J; junction bases unmatched: 12. Per germline, CDR1 KGHSH and CDR2 LQKENI. The CDR3, as DNA: TGTGCCAGCTCACCACCTGGACAGGGTGGTAGGTTAACCTACGAGCAGTACTTC. Its translation: CASSPPGQGGRLTYEQYF.

This clonotype was seen only a few times. The chain employs TRBV5-1 and TRBJ2-2; 11 bases line up with TRBD2. The CDR3 is 21 amino acids. J gave up 5 bases and V 0 bases, and 18 bases lay outside the gene matches. Germline values: CDR1 SGHRS, CDR2 YFSETQ. The CDR3: CASSLDLRTSGFRRGTGELFF. Written as DNA, the CDR3 is TGCGCCAGCAGCTTGGATCTTAGGACTAGCGGGTTCCGCCGGGGGACCGGGGAGCTGTTTTTT.

The gene calls are TRBV12-3 or TRBV12-4 and TRBJ2-7, with 8 bases that match TRBD1. The length of the CDR3 is 14 residues. The V gene end was trimmed by 5 bases and the J gene end by 4 bases; junction bases not matched to a gene: 7. In nucleotides, the CDR3 is TGTGCCAGCAGTCCACAAGGACAGGGTTACGAGCAGTACTTC. Translating gives CASSPQGQGYEQYF.

There are a few counts of this clonotype. The gene calls are TRBV12-3 or TRBV12-4 and TRBJ2-7; D might be TRBD2 (6 bases). Trimming took 6 bases from V and 1 from J, leaving 16 bases between them. There are 15 residues in the CDR3. CDR3 in amino acids: CASSRLGGKSYEQYF. DNA for the CDR3: TGTGCCAGCAGCCGCCTTGGGGGGAAATCCTACGAGCAGTACTTC.

The CDR3 reads CASSLKPVGATNEKLFF. CDR3 coding DNA: TGCGCCAGCAGCTTGAAGCCGGTAGGGGCAACTAATGAAAAACTGTTTTTT. The rearrangement uses TRBV5-1 and TRBJ1-4, with D possibly matching TRBD1 (5 bases). With 1 base removed from V and 0 bases from J, the gap between germline ends came to 13 bases. The CDR3 extends over 17 amino acids. Germline V gene sequence: CDR1 SGHRS, CDR2 YFSETQ.

In this sample, this clonotype turned up a few times. This chain uses TRBV6-2 or TRBV6-3 with TRBJ2-1, with D possibly being TRBD2 (6 bases). Trimming pared 5 bases from V and 0 bases from J, leaving 11 bases between. The CDR3 runs to 15 residues. Germline CDR1 reads MNHEY; CDR2 reads SVGEGT. This CDR3 reads CASSLRGNSYNEQFF. CDR3 nucleotide sequence: TGTGCCAGCAGTCTGCGGGGAAACTCCTACAATGAGCAGTTCTTC.

This clonotype was seen ten or more times. CDR3 protein: CSARDSGTRYGYTF. The CDR3 DNA is TGCAGTGCTAGAGATAGCGGGACAAGATACGGCTACACCTTC. The rearrangement links TRBV20-1 to TRBJ1-2, with a weak D call TRBD1 (6 bases). The CDR3 consists of 14 residues. Germline CDR1 and CDR2: DFQATT and SNEGSKA (reference sequence). V lost 0 bases, J lost 8 bases, and 16 bases lay in between.

The chain carries TRBV3-1 and TRBJ2-2; D may be TRBD2 (7 bases). Trimming cost V 4 bases and J 4 bases, with 10 bases left between them. Germline loops: CDR1 LGHDT, CDR2 YNNKEL (reference sequence). This CDR3 spans 14 amino acids. The CDR3, as DNA: TGTGCCAGCAGCCGAGGGGGGGTCACCGGGGAGCTGTTTTTT. As protein: CASSRGGVTGELFF.

Only a few counts were recorded for this clonotype. The chain couples TRBV5-4 to TRBJ1-1; D gene unclear. Trimming removed 4 bases at V and 1 base at J, with 11 bases between. The germline CDR1 and CDR2 sequences are SGHNT and YYREEE (reference sequence). CDR3 length: 14 amino acids. The CDR3 sequence: CASSKTWGNTEAFF. In DNA form, the CDR3 reads TGTGCCAGCAGCAAGACTTGGGGGAACACTGAAGCTTTCTTT.

This clonotype was counted a few times. The V gene is TRBV7-6, the J gene TRBJ2-5, with D perhaps TRBD1 or TRBD2 (5 bases each). The CDR3 has 13 residues. Trimming cost V 6 bases and J 2 bases, with 10 bases left between them. Germline V CDR1 and CDR2: SGHVS, FNYEAQ. CDR3 nucleotide sequence: TGTGCCAGCAGACTGGGACCGCAAGAGACCCAGTACTTC. Amino acid sequence: CASRLGPQETQYF.

At least ten counts were recorded for this clonotype. The chain uses TRBV12-3 or TRBV12-4 and TRBJ2-1; 13 bases map to TRBD2. The CDR3 is made up of 16 amino acids. The V gene end was trimmed by 5 bases and the J gene end by 5 bases; junction bases not matched to a gene: 6. CDR3 region: CASSPWTSGRNNEQFF. The CDR3 nucleotides are TGTGCCAGCAGTCCGTGGACTAGCGGGAGAAACAATGAGCAGTTCTTC.

This chain connects TRBV11-2 to TRBJ2-1, with TRBD2 as a possible D gene (7 bases). Germline loops: CDR1 SGHAT, CDR2 FQNNGV. CDR3 length: 15 residues. V gave up 4 bases and J gave up 4 bases, with 14 bases separating them. Written as DNA, the CDR3 is TGTGCCAGCAGCTCCCGGGGGGCCCTATACAATGAGCAGTTCTTC. Translating it yields CASSSRGALYNEQFF.

A word on this clonotype: A read error may produce the germline difference seen at one junction end. This chain uses TRBV15 with TRBJ2-2; D gene ambiguous. Germline CDR1 LNHNV, CDR2 YYDKDF (reference sequence). This CDR3 region has 14 residues. The CDR3 region has the DNA TGTGCCACAAGCAACGCCGCGAACACCGGGGAGCTGTTTTTT. Its protein product is CATSNAANTGELFF.